This T cell receptor beta chain was found in a study of T-cell memory formation after mild COVID-19. Study-wide background: Clusters were largely donor specific.

Notes on this clonotype: Its antigen is not identified.

The CDR3 totals 12 residues. Between the trimmed V and J ends, which lost 5 bases and 7 bases, there was a span of 9 bases. Germline V gene lookup returns CDR1 MDHEN and CDR2 SYDVKM. TCRdb used MiXCR to reprocess the 5' RACE reads, holding one entry per CDR3 protein. The table shows 210,000 or so distinct CDR3 sequences, with roughly 10% occurring only once. Study-level results: The pre-infection memory compartment contained some responding clones, suggesting cross-reactive memory joined.

V and J are TRBV28 and TRBJ1-3; D is perhaps TRBD1 (5 bases). The sequence derives from a man aged 18-30 years who had mild COVID-19 (a few samples of this study predate the infection). Cell type and time point are not known. Sequenced: PBMCs or a T cell subset sorted from them (not recorded which). DNA of the CDR3: TGTGCCAGCAGTATCGGGGGGAACACCATATATTTT. Translated, it gives CASSIGGNTIYF.